This T cell receptor (beta chain) was retrieved from a study of blood T cell repertoires in COVID-19. Turning to the study itself: Collection of acute and convalescent COVID-19 samples took place in the United States, Italy and Spain. PBMCs, B-cell-depleted T cells, or T cells were the source of the cDNA or gDNA that made up the material.

Sequenced by immunoSEQ multiplex PCR; TCRdb stores in-frame clones only, minus some. Of approximately 200,000 clones listed, roughly 83% are singletons. In terms of age and location, participants ranged from about 18 to 100 years and lived in about two dozen US areas. Allocation to cohorts depended on clinical history reported by the participants. Sample: PBMCs or T cells enriched from blood (not recorded which). This sequence originates from a woman in her forties with acute COVID-19.

This CDR3 is CASSGGTGGTGELFF. The CDR3, as DNA: TGTGCCAGCAGTGGCGGGACAGGGGGCACCGGGGAGCTGTTTTTT. The chain links TRBV5-4 to TRBJ2-2; 11 positions agree with TRBD1. The V and J ends lost 5 bases and 4 bases, in that order; junction bases with no gene match: 4. Germline-derived CDR1 and CDR2 are SGHNT and YYREEE (reference sequence). The CDR3 contains 15 residues.